This T cell receptor beta chain was profiled in a study of regulatory T cells in long-lasting Graves disease. As for this clonotype: The antigen remains undetermined.

Sequencing libraries for TCR beta were prepared with iRepertoire HTBI primers and Arm-PCR of CDR3 regions. TCRdb reanalysed the multiplex PCR reads using MiXCR and keeps one entry per CDR3 protein. Among roughly 400,000 distinct CDR3 sequences listed, around 20% were seen once. Study-level points and caveats: Sample size, which was small, may have reduced accuracy.

Trimming cost V 3 bases and J 8 bases, with 5 bases left between them. This CDR3 contains 11 residues. Germline V gives CDR1 MDHEN, CDR2 SYDVKM. The sample's time point: persistent/refractory GD, antithyroid drugs over 5 years with positive TRAb. Making the TCR library involved RNA that had been extracted from PBMCs. The collection involved drawing about 8.2 milliliters of peripheral blood into EDTA tubes. The rearrangement uses TRBV28 and TRBJ2-1; D call uncertain. The sequencing here drew on peripheral blood mononuclear cells (PBMCs), taken when the disease was refractory, from a patient treated with antithyroid drugs. This sequence originates from a female donor with Graves disease. The CDR3: CASSLNDEQFF. The CDR3 DNA reads TGTGCCAGCAGTTTGAACGATGAGCAGTTCTTC.